This T cell receptor beta chain was profiled in a study of cytotoxic CD8 clonotypes in ibrutinib-treated CLL. Findings and caveats of the study: Public clonotypes (which were uncommon) either contracted or remained stable on treatment.

Note on this clone: The antigen remains unidentified.

V was clipped by 2 bases and J by 3 bases; unmatched bases: 5. The CDR3 consists of 15 residues. Germline CDR1 and CDR2: MNHNS and SASEGT. The repertoire was sequenced with immunoSEQ multiplex PCR; TCRdb's copy has only in-frame clones and lacks some. The table shows 35,000 to 45,000 clones, with almost 70% occurring only once. The sequence derives from a human donor with chronic lymphocytic leukemia. J is TRBJ2-3 and V is TRBV6-1; 7 bases are a match to TRBD2. The sample here was PBMCs, taken after 12 months of ibrutinib treatment. CDR3 region: CASSETRGGTDTQYF. The CDR3 nucleotides read TGTGCCAGCAGTGAAACACGGGGAGGGACAGATACGCAGTATTTT.